The 21 T cell receptor beta chains below come from one sample, sequenced in a study of CDR3 diversity in severe acne. TCRdb redid the calling of the PCR reads with MiXCR, one entry per CDR3 protein. The table includes more than 70,000 distinct CDR3 sequences, approximately 49% detected once. Sequenced sample: blood. The origin of the receptors is a male donor with severe acne vulgaris.

Worth noting for this clonotype: One base away lies a much larger clone, so this may be a sequencing read error. This chain links TRBV2 with TRBJ1-4; D remains unclear. This CDR3 is built from 13 residues. Germline CDR1 is SNHLY and CDR2 is FYNNEI. The CDR3 DNA reads TGTGCCGGCCGTATGGGCCAACTTGAAAAACTGTCTTTT. Encoded protein: CAGRMGQLEKLSF.

Points on this clonotype: A read error may be the cause here, since a much bigger clone is one base away. This chain joins TRBV7-2 and TRBJ2-5; D may be TRBD1 or TRBD2 (5 bases each). Trimming removed 9 bases at V and 9 bases at J, with 23 bases between. The CDR3 has 14 amino acids. The germline gives CDR1 SGHTA, CDR2 FQGNSA. The CDR3 here is CASSMAGYSEAQYF. The CDR3 DNA follows: TGTGCCAGTAGTATGGCAGGGTATTCGGAGGCCCAGTACTTC.

This clonotype was seen at least ten times. The rearrangement uses TRBV2 and TRBJ2-1, with D uncertain. Germline CDR1 is SNHLY and CDR2 is FYNNEI. This CDR3 spans 13 amino acids. V lost 8 bases and J 6 bases, leaving 14 bases between the germline ends. The CDR3 sequence: CASSRADFNEQFF. DNA of the CDR3: TGTGCCAGCTCACGAGCCGACTTCAATGAGCAGTTCTTC.

The CDR3 region has the DNA TGTGCCAGCAGTTACAAGCCAGGGCAGGGAGAGACCCAGTACTTC. Translation: CASSYKPGQGETQYF. The chain recombines TRBV6-5 with TRBJ2-5; D possibly corresponds to TRBD1 (5 bases). The CDR3 loop spans 15 amino acids. V was pared by 2 bases and J by 4 bases, with 14 bases between. Germline CDR1 and CDR2: MNHEY and SVGAGI.

In regard to this clonotype: An end of the junction differs from the germline gene, which may be a read error. This chain uses TRBV7-9 with TRBJ1-4; possible D gene TRBD1, 5 bases. CDR3 length equals 14 residues. Germline V gene lookup returns CDR1 SEHNR and CDR2 FQNEAQ (reference sequence). The CDR3 protein is CASSLGQSNEKLSF. CDR3 DNA sequence: TGTGCCAGCAGCTTAGGACAGAGTAATGAAAAACTGTCTTTT.

This clonotype has at least ten counts. The rearrangement joins TRBV7-3 to TRBJ2-1, with 7 bases identical to TRBD2. The germline V gene encodes CDR1 SGHTA and CDR2 FQGTGA. V was clipped by 2 bases and J by 6 bases; unmatched bases: 7. CDR3 length equals 15 residues. CDR3 protein: CASSLAREPSNEQFF. The CDR3 region has the DNA TGTGCCAGCAGCTTAGCGCGGGAGCCGAGCAATGAGCAGTTCTTC.

This chain links TRBV7-9 with TRBJ1-1; the D gene is possibly TRBD1 (5 bases). Trimming stripped 2 bases from V and 0 bases from J, with 10 bases between. Germline V gene data show CDR1 as SEHNR and CDR2 as FQNEAQ (reference sequence). The CDR3 contains 15 residues. The CDR3 DNA follows: TGTGCCAGCAGCTTAAATGCGGGGCTGAACACTGAAGCTTTCTTT. This encodes CASSLNAGLNTEAFF.

The V call is TRBV10-3, the J call TRBJ1-5; no definite D call. CDR3 length equals 12 residues. V lost 0 bases and J 6 bases, leaving 3 bases between the germline ends. CDR1 is ENHRY, CDR2 SYGVKD, per germline. The CDR3 DNA follows: TGTGCCATCAGTGAGTCGGGTCAGCCCCAGCATTTT. Translation: CAISESGQPQHF.

This clonotype was counted ten times or more. The genes are TRBV6-1 and TRBJ2-7; D is possibly TRBD1 (6 bases). The germline V gene has CDR1 MNHNS and CDR2 SASEGT. Trimming cost V 2 bases and J 5 bases, with 19 bases left between them. The CDR3 totals 16 residues. The CDR3 sequence is CASSELTYRVGNEQYF. In nucleotides, the CDR3 is TGTGCCAGCAGTGAACTTACTTACAGGGTGGGCAACGAGCAGTACTTC.

The rearrangement links TRBV20-1 to TRBJ2-7, with D perhaps assigned TRBD1 or TRBD2 (5 bases each). Germline V gene lookup returns CDR1 DFQATT and CDR2 SNEGSKA (reference sequence). This CDR3 has 15 amino acids. Trimming removed 7 bases from V and 2 bases from J, with 21 bases in between. CDR3 in amino acids: CSVLPSGTATYEQYF. For the CDR3, the DNA is TGCAGTGTGCTCCCCTCCGGGACGGCCACCTACGAGCAGTACTTC.

Regarding this clonotype: This may arise from a read error, as a much more abundant clone is one base away. The V call is TRBV6-4, the J call TRBJ2-1, with 14 positions matching TRBD2. CDR1 and CDR2 from the germline V gene are MRHNA and SNTAGT. This CDR3 region has 15 residues. The ends lost 2 bases at V and 8 bases at J; junction bases unmatched: 2. The CDR3 DNA reads as TGTGCCAGCAGTGACGGGACTAGCGGGAGCGATGAGCAGTTCTTC. Residues: CASSDGTSGSDEQFF.

The gene calls are TRBV6-1 and TRBJ1-1; unclear D gene. The CDR3 sequence is 12 residues long. Germline loops: CDR1 MNHNS, CDR2 SASEGT. Trimming cost V 2 bases and J 8 bases, with 9 bases left between them. For the CDR3, the DNA is TGTGCCAGCAGTGAATATAGCAGGGAAGCTTTCTTT. It codes for CASSEYSREAFF.

Concerning this clonotype: One base away lies a much larger clone, so this may be a sequencing read error. The V and J genes are TRBV7-2 and TRBJ2-7; no clear D gene. Per germline, CDR1 SGHTA and CDR2 FQGNSA. The germline V and J ends were trimmed by 6 bases and 1 base, with 10 bases remaining between them. The CDR3 totals 13 residues. This CDR3 reads CASSVARSYEQYF. CDR3 nucleotide sequence: TGTGCCAGCAGTGTTGCTAGATCCTACGAGCAGTACTTC.

The chain couples TRBV10-3 to TRBJ1-5, with D maybe TRBD1 (5 bases). V was pared by 3 bases and J by 0 bases, with 12 bases between. Germline CDR1 and CDR2: ENHRY and SYGVKD. The CDR3 contains 16 residues. The CDR3 DNA reads as TGTGCCATCAGTGACGCGACAGCGGATAGCAATCAGCCCCAGCATTTT. Protein sequence: CAISDATADSNQPQHF.

This clonotype showed up many times. This chain uses TRBV11-2 with TRBJ2-1; tentative D call: TRBD1 (5 bases). Germline V gene data show CDR1 as SGHAT and CDR2 as FQNNGV. The CDR3 extends over 15 amino acids. With 4 bases removed from V and 4 bases from J, the gap between germline ends came to 14 bases. CDR3 DNA: TGTGCCAGCAGCTCCTCGTGGGGCCCGTACAATGAGCAGTTCTTC. This gives the protein CASSSSWGPYNEQFF.

This chain uses TRBV7-9 with TRBJ1-4; 7 bases align to TRBD1. V lost 9 bases, J lost 8 bases, and 24 bases stayed unmatched. Germline V gene sequence: CDR1 SEHNR, CDR2 FQNEAQ (reference sequence). The CDR3 spans 18 residues. The CDR3 reads CASSMWKLSGTGEEKLFF. The CDR3 DNA follows: TGTGCCAGTAGTATGTGGAAGCTGAGCGGAACAGGGGAAGAAAAACTGTTTTTT.

This clonotype was recorded many times. The V gene is TRBV12-3 or TRBV12-4, the J gene TRBJ2-7, with D maybe TRBD1 (5 bases). The germline V and J ends were trimmed by 4 bases and 6 bases, with 13 bases remaining between them. The CDR3 runs 13 residues. This chain's CDR3 is CASSSAGKAEQYF. Written as DNA, the CDR3 is TGTGCCAGCAGTTCAGCAGGGAAGGCCGAGCAGTACTTC.

The genes are TRBV5-1 and TRBJ1-3; D not resolved. In germline, CDR1 is SGHRS, CDR2 YFSETQ. The V gene lost 0 bases and the J gene lost 0 bases, with 10 bases spanning the gap. The length of the CDR3 is 16 residues. CDR3 region: CASSLATESSGNTIYF. CDR3 nucleotides: TGCGCCAGCAGCTTGGCCACAGAGAGCTCTGGAAACACCATATATTTT. The full variable domain, rest sourced from reference TRBV5-1 and TRBJ1-3, is KAGVTQTPRYLIKTRGQQVTLSCSPISGHRSVSWYQQTPGQGLQFLFEYFSETQRNKGNFPGRFSGRQFSNSRSEMNVSTLELGDSALYLCASSLATESSGNTIYFGEGSWLTVV.

The chain carries TRBV6-1 and TRBJ2-4; TRBD2 matches at 12 bases. The CDR3 length is 15 residues. CDR1 and CDR2 (germline): MNHNS, SASEGT. J lost 6 bases, V lost 4 bases, and 4 bases had no gene match. CDR3 amino acids: CASSGLAGERNIQYF. For the CDR3, the DNA is TGTGCCAGCAGTGGACTAGCGGGAGAGAGAAACATTCAGTACTTC.

The V and J genes are TRBV7-6 and TRBJ2-7, with 10 bases aligning to TRBD1. The CDR3 is made up of 15 amino acids. The J segment lost 1 base and the V segment lost 5 bases, leaving 5 bases of the junction unmatched. Germline V gene sequence: CDR1 SGHVS, CDR2 FNYEAQ. The CDR3 DNA reads as TGTGCCAGCAGCGTAGACAGGGGGCCATCCTACGAGCAGTACTTC. This encodes CASSVDRGPSYEQYF.

This clonotype was detected ten times or more. V and J are TRBV27 and TRBJ1-4, with 8 bases that match TRBD1. Losses at the gene ends were 5 bases for V and 7 bases for J; bases not matched to a gene: 6. Per germline, CDR1 MNHEY and CDR2 SMNVEV (reference sequence). The CDR3 covers 14 residues. CDR3 sequence: CASSPGGRGEKLFF. CDR3 DNA: TGTGCCAGCAGTCCAGGGGGCAGGGGTGAAAAACTGTTTTTT.